One and the same sample provided the 17 T cell receptor beta chains below, sequenced in a study of blood T cells in healthy people across ages. Through a sample-barcoded 5' primer and a J-beta primer mix, a second PCR was run for roughly 6 to 11 cycles. TCRdb reprocessed the 5' RACE reads via MiXCR and lists one record per CDR3 protein. The sample lists some 1.5 million distinct CDR3 sequences, roughly 30% seen once, with 7.7% in the top ten. The specimen was blood. Receptors were obtained from a woman under 40 in good health.

The chain couples TRBV7-8 to TRBJ2-3, with D possibly being TRBD2 (5 bases). The germline gives CDR1 SGHVS, CDR2 FQNEAQ. Trimming shortened V by 5 bases and J by 5 bases, and 11 bases separated the two germline ends. This CDR3 is 13 amino acids long. The DNA for the CDR3 is TGTGCCAGCAGCATCCCCCGGGGAGATACGCAGTATTTT. Protein: CASSIPRGDTQYF.

The genes are TRBV5-1 and TRBJ1-2; D call uncertain. CDR3 length equals 14 residues. Trimming took off 0 bases at V and 6 bases at J, with 12 bases between the two ends. Germline V gene lookup returns CDR1 SGHRS and CDR2 YFSETQ. The CDR3 region is CASSLGGGPDGYTF. The DNA for the CDR3 is TGCGCCAGCAGCTTGGGGGGAGGACCAGATGGCTACACCTTC.

Ten or more counts support this clonotype. V gene TRBV6-2 or TRBV6-3 combines with J gene TRBJ2-7, with D perhaps TRBD1 (6 bases). Germline V gene lookup returns CDR1 MNHEY and CDR2 SVGEGT. The CDR3 length is 14 residues. V dropped 5 bases and J dropped 5 bases, with 16 bases sitting between them. CDR3 sequence: CASSPEGEWDEQYF. The CDR3 nucleotides read TGTGCCAGCAGTCCTGAGGGGGAGTGGGACGAGCAGTACTTC.

V usage is TRBV7-2 and J usage is TRBJ2-7; 7 bases match TRBD2. The CDR3 sequence is 13 residues long. Germline values: CDR1 SGHTA, CDR2 FQGNSA. V lost 5 bases, J lost 8 bases, and 9 bases stayed unmatched. CDR3 loop: CASSPGGREKQYF. As DNA, the CDR3 is TGTGCCAGCAGCCCGGGGGGTCGTGAGAAGCAGTACTTC.

The gene calls are TRBV28 and TRBJ1-2; unclear D gene. This CDR3 contains 15 residues. The V end was cut by 2 bases, the J end by 4 bases, with 14 bases between. Germline V CDR1 and CDR2: MDHEN, SYDVKM. The CDR3 DNA follows: TGTGCCAGCAGTTTAACGACTGTCCGACGCTATGGCTACACCTTC. Translating it yields CASSLTTVRRYGYTF.

Turning to this clonotype: A single base separates this from a much larger clone, so it may be a read error. The rearrangement joins TRBV5-1 to TRBJ2-5; unclear D gene. The germline CDR1 and CDR2 sequences are SGHRS and YFSETQ. The CDR3 has 15 amino acids. CDR3 DNA: TGCGCCAACAGCTTCAGTCCCGCGGTGGAAGAGACCCAGTACTTC. Protein: CANSFSPAVEETQYF.

This clonotype was observed many times. The rearrangement joins TRBV12-3 or TRBV12-4 to TRBJ2-3; TRBD2 might be the D (7 bases). The CDR3 length is 17 residues. V lost 1 base, J lost 5 bases, and 19 bases lay in between. CDR3 sequence (DNA): TGTGCCAGCAGTTTAGGGACGGGGGGCGCCAGAAGAGATACGCAGTATTTT. It translates to CASSLGTGGARRDTQYF.

V usage is TRBV4-3 and J usage is TRBJ1-1; D unresolved. The CDR3 consists of 16 residues. CDR1 and CDR2 (germline): LGHNA, YSLEER. The V and J ends lost 1 base and 1 base respectively, with 13 bases between them. CDR3 sequence reads: CASSQGPRERNTEAFF. The DNA for the CDR3 is TGCGCCAGCAGCCAAGGACCACGGGAACGGAACACTGAAGCTTTCTTT.

V is TRBV5-1 and J is TRBJ2-3; D remains unclear. Trimming removed 1 base from V and 0 bases from J, with 9 bases in between. Germline V gives CDR1 SGHRS, CDR2 YFSETQ. This CDR3 spans 15 amino acids. CDR3 DNA sequence: TGCGCCAGCAGCTTGTACGATTCTAGCACAGATACGCAGTATTTT. It is translated as CASSLYDSSTDTQYF.

The chain couples TRBV9 to TRBJ2-4, with 9 bases fitting TRBD2. The tail of the sequence fits TRBJ2-7 better, so the J call may be wrong. There are 12 residues in the CDR3. CDR1 and CDR2 from the germline V gene are SGDLS and YYNGEE. CDR3 nucleotides: TGTGCCTCCGGGACTAGCCTCAACGAGCAGTACTTC. It specifies CASGTSLNEQYF.

At least ten counts were recorded for this clonotype. The chain joins TRBV5-1 to TRBJ2-7; 10 bases line up with TRBD2. The CDR3 consists of 14 residues. Germline CDR1 and CDR2: SGHRS and YFSETQ. The V segment lost 5 bases and the J segment 7 bases; nucleotides outside the gene matches: 9. CDR3 sequence: CASRPGTSDLEQYF. The CDR3, as DNA: TGCGCCAGCAGACCCGGGACTAGCGACCTAGAGCAGTACTTC.

This clonotype was seen repeatedly, ten times or more. The chain uses TRBV7-9 and TRBJ2-4, with D perhaps being TRBD1 or TRBD2 (5 bases each). Germline loops: CDR1 SEHNR, CDR2 FQNEAQ (reference sequence). The CDR3 spans 10 residues. Trimming removed 8 bases at V and 7 bases at J, with 6 bases between. For the CDR3, the DNA is TGTGCCAGCGGGACCAACATTCAGTACTTC. Protein sequence: CASGTNIQYF.

The table lists this clonotype with many counts. V and J are TRBV20-1 and TRBJ2-1, with a tentative D call TRBD2 (5 bases). V dropped 7 bases and J dropped 5 bases, with 12 bases sitting between them. This CDR3 has 12 residues. Germline V gene data show CDR1 as DFQATT and CDR2 as SNEGSKA (reference sequence). In DNA form, the CDR3 reads TGCAGTGTAAGGACTCCCGACAATGAGCAGTTCTTC. Translation gives CSVRTPDNEQFF.

This clonotype was counted a few times. The chain recombines TRBV6-1 with TRBJ2-4; the D call may be TRBD1 or TRBD2 (6 bases each). The assigned J gene may be wrong: the sequence end matches TRBJ2-7 better. The CDR3 is made up of 14 amino acids. Germline lookup yields CDR1 MNHNS and CDR2 SASEGT. The CDR3 region has the DNA TGTGCCAGCAGTGAAGACCCGGGGGCGGGCGAGCAGTACTTC. Translating it yields CASSEDPGAGEQYF.

This sequence joins TRBV2 and TRBJ2-7; 7 nucleotides line up with TRBD2. The CDR3 sequence is 14 residues long. CDR1 and CDR2 (germline): SNHLY, FYNNEI. Trimming at V came to 7 bases and at J to 7 bases, leaving 13 bases not matched to a gene. The CDR3 region has the DNA TGTGCCAGCACCCCGAGCGGGACTGGGGGGGAGCAGTACTTC. Translation: CASTPSGTGGEQYF.

This chain links TRBV5-1 with TRBJ1-4, with a tentative D call TRBD1 (6 bases). This CDR3 is 15 amino acids long. Germline V gene sequence: CDR1 SGHRS, CDR2 YFSETQ. The V gene lost 4 bases and the J gene lost 8 bases, with 18 bases spanning the gap. CDR3 residues: CASSNTGSSGEKLFF. The CDR3 region has the DNA TGCGCCAGCAGCAACACAGGGTCAAGTGGGGAAAAACTGTTTTTT.

This chain's CDR3 is CASSRNRARNTEAFF. CDR3 nucleotide sequence: TGTGCCAGCAGCCGAAACAGGGCAAGGAACACTGAAGCTTTCTTT. The V gene is TRBV14, the J gene TRBJ1-1; maybe TRBD1 (6 bases). The V and J ends lost 4 bases and 1 base respectively, with 13 bases between them. In germline, CDR1 is SGHDN, CDR2 FVKESK. The CDR3 is 15 amino acids.